This T cell receptor (beta chain) is from a study of control samples from healthy donors and cancer patients. The CDR3 covers 17 residues. The V gene's germline CDR1 is LGHDT and CDR2 YNNKEL (reference sequence). With 0 bases clipped from V and 5 bases from J, the junction kept 10 bases outside the gene matches. Sequenced by immunoSEQ multiplex PCR; TCRdb stores in-frame clones only, minus some. The sample has 140,000 or so clones; around 94% are singletons. The TCR sequence derives from a man aged 55 to 70 with colorectal cancer. The sequencing sample was made of PBMCs. This chain joins TRBV3-1 (or the pseudogene TRBV3-2) and TRBJ2-3; TRBD2 matches at 8 bases. DNA of the CDR3: TGTGCCAGCAGCCAAGATGGTTTCGGGGGGGCCGTAGATACGCAGTATTTT. It encodes CASSQDGFGGAVDTQYF.